This entry concerns a single T cell receptor (beta chain). The data stem from a study of blood T cell repertoires in COVID-19. Study information: Collection of acute and convalescent COVID-19 samples took place in the United States, Italy and Spain. T cells, B-cell-depleted T cells, or PBMCs provided the cDNA or gDNA that served as material.

Enrolled during active infection, Seattle patients were then followed longitudinally. The V gene's germline CDR1 is MNHEY and CDR2 SVGAGI. V gave up 6 bases and J gave up 4 bases, with 9 bases separating them. The CDR3 covers 13 residues. Per the study methods: It was from reference gene primer amplification that nucleated cell counts were estimated. Sequencing used immunoSEQ multiplex PCR; TCRdb keeps in-frame clones, though not all of them. That table supplies the V and J calls and clone size; D and trimming were determined from the DNA. The table lists approximately 480,000 clones, roughly 87% of them singletons.

The chain joins TRBV6-5 to TRBJ2-2, with no clear D. This sequence was found in a man aged 18 to 35 with COVID-19, enrolled during active disease. Sequencing used peripheral blood. Here the CDR3 reads CASSPFGTGELFF. The CDR3 DNA is TGTGCCAGCAGCCCGTTCGGCACCGGGGAGCTGTTTTTT.